Each of the 23 T cell receptor beta chains below was sequenced from the same sample in a study of blood T cell repertoires in COVID-19. Assay: immunoSEQ multiplex PCR; the TCRdb copy retains only in-frame clones and omits some. Seen here are over 60,000 clones, around 85% observed once, and the top ten hold roughly 40%. Input material: peripheral blood. Receptor source: an elderly woman with active or convalescent COVID-19.

The chain joins TRBV2 to TRBJ2-2; TRBD1 agrees at 9 bases. The V and J ends lost 5 bases and 5 bases, in that order; junction bases with no gene match: 6. This CDR3 spans 15 amino acids. Germline V lookup: CDR1 SNHLY, CDR2 FYNNEI. As DNA, the CDR3 is TGTGCCAGCAGTCGGGGACAGGGAAGTACCGGGGAGCTGTTTTTT. Encoded protein: CASSRGQGSTGELFF.

The chain employs TRBV25-1 and TRBJ1-2; 8 bases match TRBD1. The V and J ends lost 6 bases and 4 bases, in that order; junction bases with no gene match: 4. This CDR3 region has 13 residues. Germline V lookup: CDR1 MGHDK, CDR2 SYGVNS. This CDR3 is CASSSGQGYGYTF. Written as DNA, the CDR3 is TGTGCCAGCAGCTCCGGACAGGGCTATGGCTACACCTTC.

The rearrangement uses TRBV5-4 and TRBJ1-4; TRBD1 might be the D (6 bases). The CDR3 spans 15 residues. Germline V gene data show CDR1 as SGHNT and CDR2 as YYREEE (reference sequence). V dropped 4 bases and J dropped 6 bases, with 16 bases sitting between them. CDR3 bases: TGTGCCAGCAGCGGACCAGGGGCAGCGGATGAAAAACTGTTTTTT. Translating it yields CASSGPGAADEKLFF.

The V call is TRBV6-5, the J call TRBJ2-1; 9 bases fit TRBD2. Germline-derived CDR1 and CDR2 are MNHEY and SVGAGI. The CDR3 has 15 residues. Losses at the gene ends were 4 bases for V and 4 bases for J; bases not matched to a gene: 5. The DNA for the CDR3 is TGTGCCAGCAGTTCCGGGCGGGGGGGATACAATGAGCAGTTCTTC. Protein sequence: CASSSGRGGYNEQFF.

This sequence joins TRBV7-8 and TRBJ1-5, with TRBD1 matching 9 bases. Per germline, CDR1 SGHVS and CDR2 FQNEAQ. Germline trimming cut 3 bases from V and 6 bases from J; bases unmatched to any gene: 6. The CDR3 contains 15 residues. The CDR3 region is CASSFGTGSFQPQHF. DNA of the CDR3: TGTGCCAGCAGCTTTGGGACAGGGTCTTTTCAGCCCCAGCATTTT.

The chain uses TRBV18 and TRBJ1-4; D might be TRBD1 (5 bases). CDR1 and CDR2 (germline): KGHSH, LQKENI. CDR3 length equals 15 residues. Trimming took 3 bases from V and 4 from J, leaving 12 bases between them. The CDR3 protein is CASSPSGVGNEKLFF. DNA of the CDR3: TGTGCCAGCTCACCCTCGGGGGTGGGTAATGAAAAACTGTTTTTT.

Written as DNA, the CDR3 is TGCGCCAGCAGCCCCCGCCTTAGCGGGGGGGCCATCTATGAGCAGTTCTTC. Translated: CASSPRLSGGAIYEQFF. V gene TRBV5-1 combines with J gene TRBJ2-1; 11 nucleotides agree with TRBD2. V was pared by 4 bases and J by 8 bases, with 14 bases of the junction left unmatched. The length of the CDR3 is 17 residues. Germline V lookup: CDR1 SGHRS, CDR2 YFSETQ.

CDR3 region: CASSLVGAGLYEQYF. The CDR3 DNA reads TGTGCCAGCAGCTTGGTAGGGGCAGGTTTATACGAGCAGTACTTC. The V and J genes are TRBV5-4 and TRBJ2-7, with D tentatively TRBD1 (5 bases). The germline V gene has CDR1 SGHNT and CDR2 YYREEE (reference sequence). This CDR3 comprises 15 residues. V gave up 0 bases and J gave up 4 bases, with 14 bases separating them.

The chain has TRBV19 and TRBJ2-3; TRBD2 agrees at 8 bases. The CDR3 sequence is 19 residues long. V was pared by 3 bases and J by 3 bases, with 17 bases of the junction left unmatched. The V gene's germline CDR1 is LNHDA and CDR2 SQIVND (reference sequence). CDR3 amino acids: CASSIGPSKRGPFTDTQYF. The CDR3 DNA follows: TGTGCCAGTAGTATCGGCCCCTCAAAGCGGGGGCCATTTACAGATACGCAGTATTTT.

The V and J genes are TRBV12-3 or TRBV12-4 and TRBJ2-7, with D possibly matching TRBD1 (5 bases). The V end lost 7 bases, the J end lost 5 bases, and 12 bases lay between the germline ends. This CDR3 is built from 12 residues. The CDR3 bases are TGTGCCAGCACCCTGGGGCTTAACGAGCAGTACTTC. It encodes CASTLGLNEQYF.

The rearrangement joins TRBV30 to TRBJ1-1; D unclear. There are 12 residues in the CDR3. V lost 4 bases to trimming and J lost 0 bases, with 6 bases between them. Germline values: CDR1 GTSNPN, CDR2 SVGIG (reference sequence). In nucleotides, the CDR3 is TGTGCCTGGATCAGGTTGAACACTGAAGCTTTCTTT. Amino acid sequence: CAWIRLNTEAFF.

V gene TRBV4-3 combines with J gene TRBJ2-4; possible D gene TRBD1, 5 bases. The CDR3 consists of 15 residues. Germline CDR1 LGHNA, CDR2 YSLEER. V shed 0 bases and J shed 5 bases, with 11 bases lying between them. CDR3 coding DNA: TGCGCCAGCAGCCAAGATGGGGCCAGGCAAAACATTCAGTACTTC. It is translated as CASSQDGARQNIQYF.

This clone was seen only a few times. The chain couples TRBV7-9 to TRBJ1-2, with a possible D match to TRBD1 (6 bases). CDR3 size: 15 residues. V was cut by 5 bases and J by 0 bases, with 13 bases left in between. Per the germline V gene, CDR1 is SEHNR and CDR2 is FQNEAQ (reference sequence). CDR3 protein: CASSQGQPANYGYTF. The DNA for the CDR3 is TGTGCCAGCAGCCAAGGACAGCCGGCTAACTATGGCTACACCTTC.

CDR3 amino acids: CASSSRGVAEAFF. CDR3 DNA: TGCGCCAGCAGTTCCCGTGGAGTGGCTGAAGCTTTCTTT. V and J are TRBV10-1 and TRBJ1-1; D gene unclear. The germline CDR1 and CDR2 sequences are WNHNN and SYGVQD (reference sequence). This CDR3 has 13 amino acids. With 5 bases removed from V and 6 bases from J, the gap between germline ends came to 13 bases.

The chain combines TRBV6-2 or TRBV6-3 with TRBJ1-1, with D possibly TRBD1 on 6 matching bases. V was pared by 5 bases and J by 2 bases, with 15 bases between. CDR3 length equals 15 residues. The germline V gene encodes CDR1 MNHEY and CDR2 SVGEGT. The CDR3 DNA is TGTGCCAGCAGTCAATTGCGGACAGTTAACACTGAAGCTTTCTTT. This encodes CASSQLRTVNTEAFF.

This clone was counted between two and nine times. V and J are TRBV7-8 and TRBJ2-6; D gene ambiguous. The CDR3 has 16 residues. CDR1 SGHVS and CDR2 FQNEAQ come from the germline V gene. Trimming pared 4 bases from V and 0 bases from J, leaving 10 bases between. The CDR3 DNA reads as TGTGCCAGCAGCTCCCGGGTGAACTCTGGGGCCAACGTCCTGACTTTC. Translated: CASSSRVNSGANVLTF. The full variable domain, its missing parts supplied by reference TRBV7-8 and TRBJ2-6, is GAGVSQSPRYKVAKRGQDVALRCDPISGHVSLFWYQQALGQGPEFLTYFQNEAQLDKSGLPSDRFFAERPEGSVSTLKIQRTQQEDSAVYLCASSSRVNSGANVLTFGAGSRLTVL.

The chain combines TRBV10-2 with TRBJ1-2; tentatively, D is TRBD1 (5 bases). V lost 10 bases to trimming and J lost 5 bases, with 11 bases between them. The CDR3 has 11 amino acids. Germline loops: CDR1 WSHSY, CDR2 SAAADI. CDR3 DNA sequence: TGCGCCACCGGGGGACCTTATGGCTACACCTTC. Translated, it gives CATGGPYGYTF.

The chain employs TRBV6-2 or TRBV6-3 and TRBJ2-1; D ambiguous. From germline, CDR1 is MNHEY and CDR2 SVGEGT. Trimming cost V 6 bases and J 0 bases, with 24 bases left between them. The CDR3 is 19 residues long. Written as DNA, the CDR3 is TGTGCCAGCAGCCCCTACCCACTTTCAGCGCGGAGCTCCTACAATGAGCAGTTCTTC. Its translation: CASSPYPLSARSSYNEQFF.

The genes are TRBV10-3 and TRBJ1-1, with D uncertain. Germline V gene lookup returns CDR1 ENHRY and CDR2 SYGVKD. This CDR3 is 14 amino acids long. Trimming left V 2 bases short and J 4 bases short, with 11 bases between. Here the CDR3 reads CAISEELQVTEAFF. For the CDR3, the DNA is TGTGCCATCAGTGAGGAATTGCAGGTCACTGAAGCTTTCTTT.

The chain combines TRBV4-1 with TRBJ1-2; tentative D call: TRBD1 (5 bases). CDR3 length equals 13 residues. Trimming removed 5 bases from V and 9 bases from J, with 16 bases in between. Germline CDR1 is MGHRA and CDR2 is YSYEKL. CDR3 protein: CASSYFGHRRYTF. CDR3 nucleotide sequence: TGCGCCAGCAGCTACTTCGGACACCGACGCTACACCTTC.

The chain has TRBV3-1 (or the pseudogene TRBV3-2) and TRBJ2-1; D may be TRBD1 (5 bases). The CDR3 runs 16 residues. Germline V gene data show CDR1 as LGHDT and CDR2 as YNNKEL (reference sequence). Trimming cost V 0 bases and J 3 bases, with 12 bases left between them. The CDR3 DNA reads TGTGCCAGCAGCCAAGATGGAAGGGGTGGCTACAATGAGCAGTTCTTC. Its translation: CASSQDGRGGYNEQFF.

This chain connects TRBV19 to TRBJ1-1; no clear D gene. The germline V gene has CDR1 LNHDA and CDR2 SQIVND (reference sequence). The CDR3 has 12 amino acids. Trimming left V 10 bases short and J 3 bases short, with 12 bases between. The CDR3 nucleotides are TGTGCCACCTCCCATCTATACACTGAAGCTTTCTTT. It yields the protein CATSHLYTEAFF.

V is TRBV7-9 and J is TRBJ2-1; 10 nucleotides agree with TRBD2. J lost 5 bases, V lost 8 bases, and 9 bases had no gene match. CDR1 and CDR2 (germline): SEHNR, FQNEAQ (reference sequence). The length of the CDR3 is 15 residues. CDR3 bases: TGTGCCAGCCTAATTAGCGGGGGGCCCGACAATGAGCAGTTCTTC. It yields the protein CASLISGGPDNEQFF.